Sequencing of this T cell receptor (beta chain) was carried out in a study of shared clonotypes between healthy human individuals. For this clone: Antigen specificity is unknown.

This table comes from immunoSEQ multiplex PCR, and its TCRdb copy is limited to in-frame clones, with some not included. This sample yields about 2 million clones, of which 85% to 95% are seen a single time; more than 0.1% belongs to the top ten. Donors comprised healthy HIV-negative adults lacking recent acute infections or vaccinations. Findings and limits, study-wide: Approximately 4.6% of naive CD4 clonotypes were common to several donors. Larger richness was generally estimated for naive than memory subsets.

This receptor was obtained from a young man in good health. The sequenced sample consisted of naive CD4+ T cells sorted from blood. Subset given: CD45RA+ positively selected.

The DNA for the CDR3 is TGTGCCAGCAAACCGACGCGGGGCACCGGGGAGCTGTTTTTT. Amino acids: CASKPTRGTGELFF. The rearrangement uses TRBV6-4 and TRBJ2-2; TRBD2 is a possible D gene (6 bases). V lost 7 bases to trimming and J lost 4 bases, with 13 bases between them. This CDR3 comprises 14 residues. Germline-derived CDR1 and CDR2 are MRHNA and SNTAGT.